This T cell receptor (beta chain) was profiled in a study of radiotherapy plus CTLA-4 blockade in lung cancer. On the study more broadly: Objective responses occurred in 18% of patients; approximately 33% had disease control.

Ipilimumab CTLA-4 blockade and focal radiation were given to patients with chemo-refractory metastatic non-small-cell lung cancer. Study findings and constraints: It was early blood T cell clone dynamics, with interferon-beta, that reportedly best predicted response. After treatment with radiotherapy plus ipilimumab, TCR clones that came from the tumor expanded in blood.

In regard to this clone: Antigen specificity is unknown.

The ends lost 0 bases at V and 6 bases at J; junction bases unmatched: 3. The CDR3 contains 15 residues. Germline values: CDR1 KGHSY, CDR2 FQNENV. The data were produced by immunoSEQ multiplex PCR, yet TCRdb's version contains in-frame clones alone and is incomplete. The sample records roughly 57,000 clones, roughly 79% being singletons. This specimen consisted of peripheral blood, obtained from a patient treated with radiotherapy plus ipilimumab. This chain joins TRBV16 and TRBJ2-4; 9 bases fit TRBD2. This TCR was sampled from a human donor with non-small cell lung cancer whose response to radiotherapy plus ipilimumab could not be evaluated. The CDR3 DNA is TGTGCCAGCAGCCAATCAGCGGGGGGCGGAAACATTCAGTACTTC. Translating it yields CASSQSAGGGNIQYF.